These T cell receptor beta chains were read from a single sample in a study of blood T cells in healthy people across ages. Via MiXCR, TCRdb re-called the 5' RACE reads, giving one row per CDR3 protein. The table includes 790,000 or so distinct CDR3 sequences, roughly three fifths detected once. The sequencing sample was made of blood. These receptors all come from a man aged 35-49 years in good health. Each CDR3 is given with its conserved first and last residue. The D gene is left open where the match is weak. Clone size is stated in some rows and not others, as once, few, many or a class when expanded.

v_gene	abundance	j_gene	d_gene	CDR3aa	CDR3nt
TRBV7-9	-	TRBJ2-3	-	CASSPWDSQLITDTQYF	TGTGCCAGCAGCCCGTGGGACTCACAACTTATCACAGATACGCAGTATTTT
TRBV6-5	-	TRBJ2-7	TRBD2	CASSLTSGRGSYEQYF	TGTGCCAGCAGTTTAACTAGCGGGAGAGGTTCCTACGAGCAGTACTTC
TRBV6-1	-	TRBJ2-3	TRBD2	CARGGYTQYF	TGTGCCAGGGGGGGGTATACGCAGTATTTT
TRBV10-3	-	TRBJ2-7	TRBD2	CAISELAGVSEQYF	TGTGCCATCAGTGAGCTAGCGGGAGTATCCGAGCAGTACTTC
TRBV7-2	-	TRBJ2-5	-	CASSQGEGRETQYF	TGTGCCAGCAGCCAAGGCGAGGGTCGGGAGACCCAGTACTTC
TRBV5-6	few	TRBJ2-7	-	CASSRTQSYEQYF	TGTGCCAGCAGCCGGACACAATCCTACGAGCAGTACTTC
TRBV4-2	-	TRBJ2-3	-	CASSQASGGNTQYF	TGTGCCAGCAGCCAAGCGTCCGGGGGCAATACGCAGTATTTT
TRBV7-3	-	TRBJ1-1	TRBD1	CASSLRGTGTVMNTEAFF	TGTGCCAGCAGCTTACGTGGGACAGGGACGGTCATGAACACTGAAGCTTTCTTT
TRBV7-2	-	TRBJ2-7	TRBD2	CASSLSGNSGKSYEQYF	TGTGCCAGCAGCTTAAGCGGTAATAGCGGGAAATCCTACGAGCAGTACTTC
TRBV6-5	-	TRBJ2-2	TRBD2	CASSFLAGGTGELFF	TGTGCCAGCAGTTTTTTAGCGGGAGGCACCGGGGAGCTGTTTTTT
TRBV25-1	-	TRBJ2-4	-	CASSDGGPWSINLMYF	TGTGCCAGCAGTGACGGGGGGCCTTGGTCTATAAACTTAATGTACTTC
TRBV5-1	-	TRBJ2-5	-	CASSSTYRDTQETQYF	TGCGCCAGCAGCTCTACATACCGGGACACCCAAGAGACCCAGTACTTC
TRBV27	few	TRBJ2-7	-	CASSLSPGSYEQYF	TGTGCCAGCAGTTTATCTCCGGGCTCCTACGAGCAGTACTTC
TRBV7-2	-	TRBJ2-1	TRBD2	CASSLAGTSGSYNEQFF	TGTGCCAGCAGCTTAGCTGGGACTAGCGGCTCCTACAATGAGCAGTTCTTC
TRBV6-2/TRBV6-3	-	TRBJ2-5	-	CASSYEGGRRGTQYF	TGTGCCAGCAGTTATGAGGGGGGGCGGCGCGGGACCCAGTACTTC
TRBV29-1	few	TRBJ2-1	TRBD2	CSVVMAAGGNEQFF	TGCAGCGTTGTTATGGCCGCGGGGGGCAATGAGCAGTTCTTC
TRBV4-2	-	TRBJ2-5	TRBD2	CASSQDLIRASGRFGRETQYF	TGTGCCAGCAGCCAAGATCTTATAAGGGCTAGCGGGAGATTCGGTCGGGAGACCCAGTACTTC
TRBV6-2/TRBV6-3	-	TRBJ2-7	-	CASSWMSPDEQYF	TGTGCCAGCAGTTGGATGTCGCCCGACGAGCAGTACTTC
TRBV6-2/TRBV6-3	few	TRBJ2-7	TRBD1	CASSISDHSGTGNEQYF	TGTGCCAGCAGTATATCCGACCATTCCGGGACAGGGAACGAGCAGTACTTC
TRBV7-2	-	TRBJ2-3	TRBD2	CASKRGGPNTDTQYF	TGTGCCAGCAAACGCGGGGGGCCTAACACAGATACGCAGTATTTT
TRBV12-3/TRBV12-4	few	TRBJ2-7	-	CASSVGNEQYF	TGTGCCAGCTCCGTGGGCAATGAGCAGTACTTC
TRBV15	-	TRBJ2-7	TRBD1	CATSRAGTGIYEQYF	TGTGCCACCAGCAGAGCCGGGACAGGGATCTACGAGCAGTACTTC
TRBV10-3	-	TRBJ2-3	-	CATRAASTSSTDTQYF	TGTGCCACACGCGCGGCTAGCACTTCTAGCACAGATACGCAGTATTTT
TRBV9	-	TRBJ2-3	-	CASSALTGRVADTQYF	TGTGCCAGCAGCGCTCTGACAGGGAGGGTTGCAGATACGCAGTATTTT
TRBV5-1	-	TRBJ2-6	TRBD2	CASSLREVSSGANVLTF	TGCGCCAGCAGCTTGCGGGAGGTTAGCTCTGGGGCCAACGTCCTGACTTTC
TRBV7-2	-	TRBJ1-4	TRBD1	CASSPIRGTVFF	TGTGCCAGCAGCCCGATTCGAGGGACAGTGTTTTTT
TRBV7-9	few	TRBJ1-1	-	CASPLNTEAFF	TGTGCCAGCCCTTTGAACACTGAAGCTTTCTTT
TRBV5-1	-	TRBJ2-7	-	CASSSYHGTLRYEQYF	TGCGCCAGCAGTTCGTACCACGGGACACTTCGCTACGAGCAGTACTTC
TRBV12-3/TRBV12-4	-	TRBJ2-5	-	CASSLALGPQETQYF	TGTGCCAGCAGTTTAGCGCTGGGGCCCCAAGAGACCCAGTACTTC
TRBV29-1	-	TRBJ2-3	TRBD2	CSVESGAFTDTQYF	TGCAGCGTCGAGAGCGGGGCCTTCACAGATACGCAGTATTTT
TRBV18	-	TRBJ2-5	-	CASSHGRGQETQYF	TGTGCCAGCTCACATGGTCGAGGCCAAGAGACCCAGTACTTC
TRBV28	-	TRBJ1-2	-	CASRSTGRFYGYTF	TGTGCCAGCAGGAGTACAGGACGGTTCTATGGCTACACCTTC
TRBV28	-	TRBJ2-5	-	CASSFSTRGARRDQYF	TGTGCCAGCAGTTTCTCTACGAGGGGAGCAAGAAGGGACCAGTACTTC
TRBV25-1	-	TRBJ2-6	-	CASSELGRGSGANVLTF	TGTGCCAGCAGTGAATTGGGCCGCGGATCTGGGGCCAACGTCCTGACTTTC
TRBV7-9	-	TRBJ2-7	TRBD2	CASSFAFEKPGRAQYF	TGTGCCAGCAGCTTTGCGTTCGAAAAGCCCGGGAGGGCCCAGTACTTC
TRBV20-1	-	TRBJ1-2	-	CSAVPGTQGGGYTF	TGCAGTGCCGTGCCCGGGACCCAGGGAGGAGGCTACACCTTC
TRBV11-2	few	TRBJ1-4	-	CASSLYPSSEVFF	TGTGCCAGCAGCTTATACCCGTCCTCTGAGGTGTTTTTT
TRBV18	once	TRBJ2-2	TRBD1	CASSPPGTGAGTGELFF	TGTGCCAGCTCACCACCCGGGACAGGGGCCGGCACCGGGGAGCTGTTTTTT
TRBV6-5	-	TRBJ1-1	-	CASSYRGRTEAFF	TGTGCCAGCAGTTACCGCGGGAGGACTGAAGCTTTCTTT
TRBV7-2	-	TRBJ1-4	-	CASRQEGGNEKLFF	TGTGCCAGCAGACAGGAGGGGGGGAATGAAAAACTGTTTTTT
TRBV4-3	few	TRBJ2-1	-	CASSQAAPRGEQFF	TGCGCCAGCAGCCAAGCGGCCCCGAGGGGTGAGCAGTTCTTC
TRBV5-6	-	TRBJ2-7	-	CASSLAPRTSGEQYF	TGTGCCAGCAGCTTGGCCCCTAGGACCTCCGGCGAGCAGTACTTC
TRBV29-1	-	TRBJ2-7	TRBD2	CSVSLRYQRGAASYEQYF	TGCAGCGTTTCACTCCGTTACCAGCGGGGGGCCGCATCCTACGAGCAGTACTTC
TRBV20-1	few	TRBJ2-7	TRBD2	CSARPRETGEQYF	TGCAGTGCTAGGCCGCGGGAGACCGGCGAGCAGTACTTC
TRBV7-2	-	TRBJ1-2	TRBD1	CASSTPTGDGYTF	TGTGCCAGCAGCACACCGACAGGGGATGGCTACACCTTC
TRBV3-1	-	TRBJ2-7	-	CASSPTRDLYEQYF	TGTGCCAGCAGTCCGACCCGAGATTTATACGAGCAGTACTTC
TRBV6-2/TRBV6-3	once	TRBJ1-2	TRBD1	CASRLDRDRPGYTF	TGTGCCAGCAGACTTGACCGGGACAGACCTGGCTACACCTTC
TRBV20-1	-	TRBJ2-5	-	CSARDLRDIQETQYF	TGCAGTGCTAGAGATCTACGGGATATCCAAGAGACCCAGTACTTC
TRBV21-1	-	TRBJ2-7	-	CASSKVGTEYEQYF	TGTGCCAGCAGCAAAGTCGGGACAGAGTACGAGCAGTACTTC
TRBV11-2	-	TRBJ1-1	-	CASSLGYRVMNTEAFF	TGTGCCAGCAGCTTAGGATATAGGGTTATGAACACTGAAGCTTTCTTT
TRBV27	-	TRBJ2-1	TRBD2	CASSWSGGALNEQFF	TGTGCCAGCAGTTGGAGCGGGGGGGCCCTCAATGAGCAGTTCTTC
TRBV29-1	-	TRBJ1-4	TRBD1	CSGGTGLINEKLFF	TGCAGCGGCGGGACAGGGCTTATTAATGAAAAACTGTTTTTT
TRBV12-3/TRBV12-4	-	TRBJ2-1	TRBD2	CASSQRLAGGSEQFF	TGTGCCAGCAGTCAGCGACTAGCGGGAGGCTCTGAGCAGTTCTTC